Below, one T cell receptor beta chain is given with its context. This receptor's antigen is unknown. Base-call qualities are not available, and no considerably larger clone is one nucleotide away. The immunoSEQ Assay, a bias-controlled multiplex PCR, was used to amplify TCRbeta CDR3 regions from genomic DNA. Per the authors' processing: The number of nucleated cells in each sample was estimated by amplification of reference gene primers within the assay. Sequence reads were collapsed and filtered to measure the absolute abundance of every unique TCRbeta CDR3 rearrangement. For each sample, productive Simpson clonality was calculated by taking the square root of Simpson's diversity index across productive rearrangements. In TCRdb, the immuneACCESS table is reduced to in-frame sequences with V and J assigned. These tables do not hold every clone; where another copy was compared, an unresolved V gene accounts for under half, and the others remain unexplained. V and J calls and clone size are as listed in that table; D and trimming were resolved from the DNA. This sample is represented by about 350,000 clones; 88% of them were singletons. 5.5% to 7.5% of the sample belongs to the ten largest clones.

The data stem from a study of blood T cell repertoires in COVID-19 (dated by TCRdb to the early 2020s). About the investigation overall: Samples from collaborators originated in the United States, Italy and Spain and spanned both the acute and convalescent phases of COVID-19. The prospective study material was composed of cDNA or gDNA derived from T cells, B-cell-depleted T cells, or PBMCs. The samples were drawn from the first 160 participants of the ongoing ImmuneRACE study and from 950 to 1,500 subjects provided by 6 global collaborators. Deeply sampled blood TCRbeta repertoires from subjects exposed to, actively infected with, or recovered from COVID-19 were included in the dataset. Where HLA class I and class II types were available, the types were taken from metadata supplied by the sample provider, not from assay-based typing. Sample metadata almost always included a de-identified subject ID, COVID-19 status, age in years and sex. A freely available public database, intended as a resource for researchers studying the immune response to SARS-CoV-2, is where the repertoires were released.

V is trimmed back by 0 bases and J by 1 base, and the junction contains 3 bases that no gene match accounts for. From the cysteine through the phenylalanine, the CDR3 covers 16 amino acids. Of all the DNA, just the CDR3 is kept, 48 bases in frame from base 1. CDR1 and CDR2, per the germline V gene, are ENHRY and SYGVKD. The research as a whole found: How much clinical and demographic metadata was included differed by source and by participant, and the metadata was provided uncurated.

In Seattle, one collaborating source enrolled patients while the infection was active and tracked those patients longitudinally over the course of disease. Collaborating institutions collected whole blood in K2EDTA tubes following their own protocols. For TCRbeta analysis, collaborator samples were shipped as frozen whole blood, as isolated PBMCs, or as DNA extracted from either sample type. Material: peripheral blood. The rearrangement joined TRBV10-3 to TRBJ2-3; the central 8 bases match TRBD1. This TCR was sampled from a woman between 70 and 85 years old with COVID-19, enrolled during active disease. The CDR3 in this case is CAISESQGAGTDTQYF. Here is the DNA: TGTGCCATCAGTGAGTCTCAGGGGGCGGGCACAGATACGCAGTATTTT.